The rows below give T cell receptor beta chains drawn from one sample of a study of blood T cell repertoires in COVID-19. TCRdb keeps only in-frame clones here, not all; method: immunoSEQ multiplex PCR. The table has some 110,000 clones, 87% seen once. The sample consisted of peripheral blood. The origin of the receptors is a man in his forties or fifties with acute or convalescent COVID-19. CDR3s include the opening cysteine and the closing phenylalanine or tryptophan. Fields, in order: D gene, V gene, J gene, clone size, CDR3 DNA, CDR3 protein. D genes are given only for firm matches. Size values are once, few and many counts, or a class for expanded clones, and some rows have none.

TRBD1,TRBV19,TRBJ1-1,-,TGTGCCAGTAGTGGGTGGGGACAGGGGAACACTGAAGCTTTCTTT,CASSGWGQGNTEAFF
-,TRBV5-1,TRBJ1-2,-,TGCGCCAGCAGCTTGGACAGGGCCGGCTATGGCTACACCTTC,CASSLDRAGYGYTF
TRBD1,TRBV28,TRBJ2-7,medium-sized,TGTGCCAGCAGTTTATTGGGACAGGGGCCGGCCTACGAGCAGTACTTC,CASSLLGQGPAYEQYF
TRBD2,TRBV19,TRBJ2-2,-,TGTGCCAGTATTCCCGGGACTAGCGGGAGGGGGTACACCGGGGAGCTGTTTTTT,CASIPGTSGRGYTGELFF
-,TRBV5-1,TRBJ1-3,-,TGCGCCAGCAGCTTGTCAGGAGGTTGGGACACCATATATTTT,CASSLSGGWDTIYF
-,TRBV28,TRBJ1-4,once,TGTGCCAGCAGTTTAGGGGTAGGGAGTAAAAAACTGTTTTTT,CASSLGVGSKKLFF
TRBD1,TRBV5-1,TRBJ2-3,-,TGCGCCAGCAGCCCCGGACAGGGCATATACACAGATACGCAGTATTTT,CASSPGQGIYTDTQYF
-,TRBV18,TRBJ2-1,-,TGTGCCAGCTCACCACCATCACGGGATAGTGAGCAGTTCTTC,CASSPPSRDSEQFF
-,TRBV15,TRBJ1-5,-,TGTGCCACCAGCAGAGGAGATCAGCCCCAGCATTTT,CATSRGDQPQHF
-,TRBV5-1,TRBJ1-6,-,TGCGCCAGCAGCTTGGCAGGGCAGAATTCACCCCTCCACTTT,CASSLAGQNSPLHF
TRBD1,TRBV5-8,TRBJ1-6,-,TGTGCCAGCAGTTTTGAGGGGGCGAGAAATTCACCCCTCCACTTT,CASSFEGARNSPLHF
-,TRBV29-1,TRBJ1-5,-,TGCAGCGTTGTTGGGGGGGCCGAGCAGCCCCAGCATTTT,CSVVGGAEQPQHF
TRBD1,TRBV7-9,TRBJ1-1,-,TGTGCCAGCAGCCCACGACCTCGGGACAGGGACACCACTGAAGCTTTCTTT,CASSPRPRDRDTTEAFF
TRBD1,TRBV28,TRBJ2-7,-,TGTGCCAGCACGGGACAGGGGGCGTTGATGGACGAGCAGTACTTC,CASTGQGALMDEQYF
TRBD2,TRBV5-1,TRBJ2-7,-,TGCGCCAGCAGCCCCGACGGGGGGATCGTCGAGCAGTACTTC,CASSPDGGIVEQYF
TRBD1,TRBV5-1,TRBJ2-5,-,TGCGCCAGCAGTGGGACAGACCAAGAGACCCAGTACTTC,CASSGTDQETQYF
TRBD1,TRBV24-1,TRBJ2-1,-,TGTGCCACCAGTGATTTGGACAGGGGGACCAATGAGCAGTTCTTC,CATSDLDRGTNEQFF
-,TRBV27,TRBJ2-3,-,TGTGCCGGCAACAGTTTGGAAATCACAGATACGCAGTATTTT,CAGNSLEITDTQYF
TRBD2,TRBV6-5,TRBJ2-1,-,TGTGCCAGCAGTTACTCGTCTAGCGGGAGCCATGAGCAGTTCTTC,CASSYSSSGSHEQFF
TRBD2,TRBV10-1,TRBJ2-2,-,TGCGCCAGCAGCTCCGGACTAGCGGGAGTGAACACCGGGGAGCTGTTTTTT,CASSSGLAGVNTGELFF
TRBD2,TRBV19,TRBJ2-2,-,TGTGCCAGTACCCCCGGGTGGGCTAGCGGGAAAGTTGGGACCGGGGAGCTGTTTTTT,CASTPGWASGKVGTGELFF
-,TRBV7-9,TRBJ2-1,-,TGTGCCAGCAGCCCGACTTCGCCTGCTTACAATGAGCAGTTCTTC,CASSPTSPAYNEQFF
TRBD1,TRBV10-2,TRBJ2-7,-,TGCGCCAGCAGTCCAGGGGGCCAATACGAGCAGTACTTC,CASSPGGQYEQYF
TRBD2,TRBV6-5,TRBJ2-2,few,TGTGCCACCCTCGGAACGGGAGGGCCGATCGGGGAGCTGTTTTTT,CATLGTGGPIGELFF
-,TRBV29-1,TRBJ2-7,-,TGCAGCGCTGAAGGAGCGGAGGTGGACCCCTACGAGCAGTACTTC,CSAEGAEVDPYEQYF
-,TRBV6-1,TRBJ2-2,-,TGTGCCAGCAGTGAACCGAGGGCCACAAACACCGGGGAGCTGTTTTTT,CASSEPRATNTGELFF
TRBD1,TRBV24-1,TRBJ2-1,-,TGTGCCACCAGTGAAGGGCTGGGACAGGGCGCGCCCAATGAGCAGTTCTTC,CATSEGLGQGAPNEQFF
TRBD2,TRBV11-2,TRBJ2-3,-,TGTGCCAGCAGCTTCTCTAGCGGGGGGGCCACAGATACGCAGTATTTT,CASSFSSGGATDTQYF
TRBD1,TRBV7-9,TRBJ2-7,once,TGTGCCAGCAGCTTAGTGGGACAGGGGGTAGCCTACGAGCAGTACTTC,CASSLVGQGVAYEQYF
TRBD1,TRBV14,TRBJ2-1,-,TGTGCCAGCAGCCAATGGACAGGTACCTCCTACAATGAGCAGTTCTTC,CASSQWTGTSYNEQFF
-,TRBV19,TRBJ1-2,-,TGTGCCAGTAGTACCGGGACACCTCCCGTTGGCTACACCTTC,CASSTGTPPVGYTF
TRBD1,TRBV18,TRBJ2-1,once,TGTGCCAGCTCACCAGAGACAGGGTTGGATGAGCAGTTCTTC,CASSPETGLDEQFF
-,TRBV7-2,TRBJ2-1,-,TGTGCCAGCAGCTTAGCTAGCGGACTCTACAATGAGCAGTTCTTC,CASSLASGLYNEQFF
-,TRBV9,TRBJ1-1,-,TGTGCCAGCAGCTCCCCCGGCGGCCCTCTCATGAACACTGAAGCTTTCTTT,CASSSPGGPLMNTEAFF
TRBD2,TRBV9,TRBJ2-3,-,TGTGCCAGCAGCGTGAGTTGGGCGGGAGCCACAGATACGCAGTATTTT,CASSVSWAGATDTQYF
-,TRBV5-6,TRBJ2-5,-,TGTGCCAGCAGCCAGACGCCCGGTGGGCAGGGTGAGGAGACCCAGTACTTC,CASSQTPGGQGEETQYF
TRBD2,TRBV19,TRBJ2-7,-,TGTGCCAGTAGTCCGCCACTAGCGGGAGGCGAGCAGTACTTC,CASSPPLAGGEQYF
-,TRBV7-2,TRBJ2-1,-,TGTGCCAGCAGCGACTACGGGGTTGAGCAGTTCTTC,CASSDYGVEQFF
-,TRBV4-1,TRBJ2-2,-,TGCGCCAGCAGCCTCCACGGGACCGGGGAGCTGTTTTTT,CASSLHGTGELFF
-,TRBV5-1,TRBJ2-1,-,TGCGCCAGCAGCCGGGTCCTAAATGAGCAGTTCTTC,CASSRVLNEQFF
TRBD2,TRBV24-1,TRBJ2-3,-,TGTGCCACCAGTGACCCTAGCGGGAGCGGGGCAGATACGCAGTATTTT,CATSDPSGSGADTQYF
TRBD2,TRBV5-1,TRBJ2-1,-,TGCGCCAGCAGCCTGTTCGCCCTAGCGGGAGGAAATGAGCAGTTCTTC,CASSLFALAGGNEQFF
TRBD1,TRBV10-3,TRBJ1-1,-,TGTGCCGCGGACAGGGGGCTCACTGAAGCTTTCTTT,CAADRGLTEAFF
TRBD2,TRBV19,TRBJ2-5,-,TGTGCCAGTAGCATAAGCGCGGGGGGGGAGACCCAGTACTTC,CASSISAGGETQYF
TRBD1,TRBV6-5,TRBJ2-3,-,TGTGCCAGCGCTACAGGGGGCAGGACAGATACGCAGTATTTT,CASATGGRTDTQYF
-,TRBV2,TRBJ2-2,-,TGTGCCAGCAGTGGGCCATCTCTCGCGAACACCGGGGAGCTGTTTTTT,CASSGPSLANTGELFF
TRBD2,TRBV2,TRBJ2-3,-,TGTGCCAGCAGTTTAGGGACTAGCGCAGATACGCAGTATTTT,CASSLGTSADTQYF
TRBD1,TRBV5-6,TRBJ1-1,-,TGTGCCAGCAGCTTTCAGGGGGTTAGGTCTTTCACTGAAGCTTTCTTT,CASSFQGVRSFTEAFF
-,TRBV14,TRBJ2-7,once,TGTGCCAGCAGCAAGTTTCGGGGGTACGAGCAGTACTTC,CASSKFRGYEQYF